Described below is a single T cell receptor beta chain sequence and its context. This entry is derived from a study of blood T cell repertoires in COVID-19. Study-wide context: Samples representing acute and convalescent COVID-19 were sourced from the United States, Italy and Spain.

V dropped 4 bases and J dropped 1; count of bases not matched to a gene: 3. The CDR3 sequence is 15 residues long. The germline V gene encodes CDR1 SGHTS and CDR2 YDEGEE. Produced via immunoSEQ multiplex PCR; TCRdb's table is partial and in-frame only. The sample contains 70,000 to 100,000 clones, roughly four fifths of which appear only once. V and J are TRBV5-8 and TRBJ2-1; 9 bases line up with TRBD1. This receptor was identified in a man aged 50 or older with active or convalescent COVID-19. Sequenced sample: peripheral blood. In DNA, the CDR3 is TGTGCCAGCAGCCGGGGACAGGGATCCTACAATGAGCAGTTCTTC. This gives the protein CASSRGQGSYNEQFF.